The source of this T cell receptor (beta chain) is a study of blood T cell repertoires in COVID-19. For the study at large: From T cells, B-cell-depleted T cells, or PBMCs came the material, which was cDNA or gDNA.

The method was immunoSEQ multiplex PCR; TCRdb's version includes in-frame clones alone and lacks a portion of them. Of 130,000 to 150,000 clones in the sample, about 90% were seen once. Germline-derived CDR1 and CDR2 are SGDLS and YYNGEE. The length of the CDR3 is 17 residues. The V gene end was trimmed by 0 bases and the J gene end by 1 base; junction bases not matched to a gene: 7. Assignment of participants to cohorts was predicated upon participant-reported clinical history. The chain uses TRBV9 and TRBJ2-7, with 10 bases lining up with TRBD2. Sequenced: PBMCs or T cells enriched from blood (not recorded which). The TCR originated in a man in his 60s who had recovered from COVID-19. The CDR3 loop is CASSVGTSGAQSYEQYF. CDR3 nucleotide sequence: TGTGCCAGCAGCGTAGGGACTAGCGGAGCCCAATCCTACGAGCAGTACTTC.